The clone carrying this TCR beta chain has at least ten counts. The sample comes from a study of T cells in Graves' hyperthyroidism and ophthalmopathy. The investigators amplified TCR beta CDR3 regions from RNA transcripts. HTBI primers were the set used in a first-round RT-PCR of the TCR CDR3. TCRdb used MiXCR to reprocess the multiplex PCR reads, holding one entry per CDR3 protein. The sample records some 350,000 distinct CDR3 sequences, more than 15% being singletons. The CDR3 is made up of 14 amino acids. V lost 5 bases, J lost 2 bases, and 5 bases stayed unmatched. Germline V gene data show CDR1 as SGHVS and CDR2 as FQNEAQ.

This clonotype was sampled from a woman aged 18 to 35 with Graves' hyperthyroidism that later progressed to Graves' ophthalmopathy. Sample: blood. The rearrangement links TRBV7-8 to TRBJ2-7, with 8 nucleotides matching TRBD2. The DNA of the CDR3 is TGTGCCAGCAGCGGGCGCGGGGGGACCTACGAGCAGTACTTC. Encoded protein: CASSGRGGTYEQYF.